Presented here are 24 T cell receptor beta chains from one specimen sequenced in a study of PD-1 blockade in classical Hodgkin lymphoma. Time point indicated: cycle 4 day 1 (C4D1), after six to seven weeks of nivolumab. There was relapse after autologous stem cell transplantation in every patient, and there was variation in brentuximab vedotin exposure. The CD4+ T cells used were purified from thawed PBMCs through magnetic negative selection. The protocol was immunoSEQ multiplex PCR, while the TCRdb copy is restricted to in-frame clones and leaves out a portion. The repertoire holds about 17,000 clones, 65% to 80% seen once, with around 2% in the top ten. The sample here was CD4+ T cells from blood, taken before the fourth cycle of nivolumab. These receptors came from a human donor with classical Hodgkin lymphoma.

For the CDR3, the DNA is TGTGCCACCCGCGGGCAGATGAACACTGAAGCTTTCTTT. It codes for CATRGQMNTEAFF. This chain links TRBV6-4 with TRBJ1-1, with D uncertain. The CDR3 length is 13 residues. Germline CDR1 is MRHNA and CDR2 is SNTAGT. Trimming took off 10 bases at V and 0 bases at J, with 12 bases between the two ends.

The V call is TRBV5-1, the J call TRBJ2-3; 8 nucleotides line up with TRBD2. The CDR3 is made up of 16 amino acids. V shed 0 bases, J shed 1 base, and the junction held 4 bases outside the gene matches. Germline CDR1 and CDR2: SGHRS and YFSETQ. CDR3 coding DNA: TGCGCCAGCAGCTTGGCCGGGACTAGAGGCACAGATACGCAGTATTTT. Its translation is CASSLAGTRGTDTQYF. Full variable domain (rest looked up from reference TRBV5-1 and TRBJ2-3): KAGVTQTPRYLIKTRGQQVTLSCSPISGHRSVSWYQQTPGQGLQFLFEYFSETQRNKGNFPGRFSGRQFSNSRSEMNVSTLELGDSALYLCASSLAGTRGTDTQYFGPGTRLTVL.

Note on this clone: The same CDR3 also results from other DNA sequences found in this sample. The rearrangement uses TRBV18 and TRBJ2-1, with D possibly being TRBD2 (5 bases). Germline CDR1 reads KGHSH; CDR2 reads LQKENI. The V and J ends lost 3 bases and 6 bases respectively, with 6 bases between them. This CDR3 is built from 12 residues. In nucleotides, the CDR3 is TGTGCCAGCTCACCGCGGGTCAATGAGCAGTTCTTC. Protein product: CASSPRVNEQFF.

The chain has TRBV7-9 and TRBJ2-2; 7 bases fit TRBD1. The CDR3 sequence is 13 residues long. CDR1 is SEHNR, CDR2 FQNEAQ, per germline (reference sequence). After removal of 8 bases from V and 6 bases from J, the junction contained 6 bases not matched to a gene. In DNA form, the CDR3 reads TGTGCCAGCCCACAGGGGTCTGCCGGGGAGCTGTTTTTT. Its translation is CASPQGSAGELFF.

This clone was seen a single time. The V and J genes are TRBV29-1 and TRBJ2-3; 9 bases map to TRBD2. The germline CDR1 and CDR2 sequences are SQVTM and ANQGSEA. This CDR3 is built from 15 residues. After removal of 5 bases from V and 4 bases from J, the junction contained 10 bases not matched to a gene. The CDR3: CSVSLAGGKSDTQYF. The CDR3 nucleotides read TGCAGCGTTTCTTTGGCGGGAGGGAAATCAGATACGCAGTATTTT.

The V gene is TRBV7-9, the J gene TRBJ2-1, with 8 bases matching TRBD2. V gave up 5 bases and J gave up 6 bases; unmatched junction bases: 6. The CDR3 has 14 amino acids. The germline CDR1 and CDR2 sequences are SEHNR and FQNEAQ (reference sequence). CDR3 nucleotides: TGTGCCAGCAGCCCCGGGGGGGTGACCAATGAGCAGTTCTTC. Its protein is CASSPGGVTNEQFF.

This clone came up a few times. The genes are TRBV4-2 and TRBJ2-5, with D maybe TRBD2 (6 bases). CDR1 and CDR2 from the germline V gene are LGHNA and YNFKEQ. The V and J ends lost 1 base and 6 bases respectively, with 12 bases between them. The CDR3 is 14 amino acids. CDR3 DNA sequence: TGTGCCAGCAGCCAAGGGGAACTAGCACAGACCCAGTACTTC. Its protein is CASSQGELAQTQYF.

V is TRBV27 and J is TRBJ2-7; 9 bases fit TRBD1. V shed 5 bases, J shed 3 bases, and the junction held 8 bases outside the gene matches. CDR1 is MNHEY and CDR2 is SMNVEV in the germline V gene (reference sequence). The CDR3 consists of 15 residues. Here the CDR3 DNA reads TGTGCCAGCAGTCAAAAGACAGGGGGGGTCTACGAGCAGTACTTC. It specifies CASSQKTGGVYEQYF.

This chain joins TRBV6-1 and TRBJ1-1, with D unclear. Between the trimmed V and J ends, which lost 11 bases and 5 bases, there was a span of 21 bases. The CDR3 runs 14 residues. Looked up from germline, CDR1 is MNHNS and CDR2 is SASEGT. The CDR3 DNA follows: TGTGCCGGCTCAGCGGGTGCGTGGGGTACTGAAGCTTTCTTT. Its translation: CAGSAGAWGTEAFF.

CDR3 in DNA: TGTGCCAGCCGACAGGGGGACAGGAACACTGAAGCTTTCTTT. Amino acid sequence: CASRQGDRNTEAFF. The gene calls are TRBV2 and TRBJ1-1; 9 nucleotides line up with TRBD1. The CDR3 is made up of 14 amino acids. Losses at the gene ends were 8 bases for V and 1 base for J; bases not matched to a gene: 5. Germline V gives CDR1 SNHLY, CDR2 FYNNEI.

J is TRBJ1-1 and V is TRBV5-4, with a weak D call TRBD1 (5 bases). V lost 4 bases and J lost 0, with 10 bases in between. The CDR3 is 14 amino acids. Germline lookup yields CDR1 SGHNT and CDR2 YYREEE (reference sequence). The CDR3 region has the DNA TGTGCCAGCAGCCAAGACAGCCTGAACACTGAAGCTTTCTTT. Translating it yields CASSQDSLNTEAFF. The variable domain in full, with the rest retrieved from reference TRBV5-4 and TRBJ1-1, is ETGVTQSPTHLIKTRGQQVTLRCSSQSGHNTVSWYQQALGQGPQFIFQYYREEENGRGNFPPRFSGLQFPNYSSELNVNALELDDSALYLCASSQDSLNTEAFFGQGTRLTVV.

The rearrangement uses TRBV27 and TRBJ2-2; the D is unclear. CDR3 length: 13 amino acids. Trimming stripped 5 bases from V and 3 bases from J, with 7 bases between. Germline V gene sequence: CDR1 MNHEY, CDR2 SMNVEV (reference sequence). The DNA of the CDR3 is TGTGCCAGCAGTAAGGGATACACCGGGGAGCTGTTTTTT. Amino acids: CASSKGYTGELFF.

This chain joins TRBV18 and TRBJ2-3, with D possibly being TRBD1 (6 bases). The CDR3 has 13 residues. V shed 3 bases and J shed 6 bases, with 10 bases lying between them. The germline V gene has CDR1 KGHSH and CDR2 LQKENI. Written as DNA, the CDR3 is TGTGCCAGCTCACCCAACAGGGAGGATACGCAGTATTTT. It encodes CASSPNREDTQYF.

The chain recombines TRBV9 with TRBJ1-1; D not certain. V was trimmed by 0 bases and J by 6 bases, leaving 12 bases between them. CDR1 and CDR2 (germline): SGDLS, YYNGEE. The CDR3 totals 14 residues. CDR3 region: CASSVAHGIAEAFF. The CDR3 DNA follows: TGTGCCAGCAGCGTAGCGCACGGGATCGCTGAAGCTTTCTTT. Full variable domain (remainder filled in from reference TRBV9 and TRBJ1-1): DSGVTQTPKHLITATGQRVTLRCSPRSGDLSVYWYQQSLDQGLQFLIQYYNGEERAKGNILERFSAQQFPDLHSELNLSSLELGDSALYFCASSVAHGIAEAFFGQGTRLTVV.

This chain joins TRBV18 and TRBJ1-2; unclear D gene. This CDR3 has 15 residues. Per the germline V gene, CDR1 is KGHSH and CDR2 is LQKENI. The germline V and J ends were trimmed by 3 bases and 0 bases, with 11 bases remaining between them. The CDR3 DNA reads as TGTGCCAGCTCACCGGACGGACCTCCTAACTATGGCTACACCTTC. It is translated as CASSPDGPPNYGYTF. The full variable domain, its missing parts supplied by reference TRBV18 and TRBJ1-2, is NAGVMQNPRHLVRRRGQEARLRCSPMKGHSHVYWYRQLPEEGLKFMVYLQKENIIDESGMPKERFSAEFPKEGPSILRIQQVVRGDSAAYFCASSPDGPPNYGYTFGSGTRLTVV.

The chain joins TRBV7-9 to TRBJ1-2; D remains ambiguous. This CDR3 comprises 14 residues. The germline CDR1 and CDR2 sequences are SEHNR and FQNEAQ (reference sequence). Trimming shortened V by 6 bases and J by 7 bases, and 18 bases separated the two germline ends. The CDR3 DNA is TGTGCCAGCAGTGTCGCAACCCAAATTGGTGGCTACACCTTC. This codes for CASSVATQIGGYTF.

The gene calls are TRBV5-4 and TRBJ2-7; the match to TRBD2 covers 8 bases. After removal of 3 bases from V and 1 base from J, the junction contained 6 bases not matched to a gene. CDR1 is SGHNT and CDR2 is YYREEE in the germline V gene (reference sequence). The CDR3 is made up of 15 amino acids. The CDR3 here is CASSSPVAGSYEQYF. In DNA, the CDR3 is TGTGCCAGCAGCTCACCGGTAGCGGGGTCCTACGAGCAGTACTTC.

The chain is built from TRBV5-1 and TRBJ2-7; D may match TRBD1 or TRBD2 (5 bases each). Germline V gene sequence: CDR1 SGHRS, CDR2 YFSETQ. V gave up 4 bases and J gave up 5 bases, with 22 bases separating them. The CDR3 totals 16 residues. The CDR3 protein is CASSPRTPEGTHEQYF. The CDR3 region has the DNA TGCGCCAGCAGCCCCCGGACGCCCGAAGGGACCCACGAGCAGTACTTC.

The V call is TRBV7-6, the J call TRBJ2-2; 9 bases are shared with TRBD2. CDR1 is SGHVS and CDR2 is FNYEAQ in the germline V gene. The CDR3 contains 16 residues. Trimming removed 0 bases from V and 4 bases from J; junction bases left unmatched: 3. The CDR3 loop reads CASSLASGSPTGELFF. The DNA of the CDR3 is TGTGCCAGCAGCTTAGCTAGCGGGAGCCCCACCGGGGAGCTGTTTTTT.

The sample holds a few counts of this clone. J is TRBJ2-7 and V is TRBV27; possible D gene TRBD2, 6 bases. The CDR3 runs to 12 residues. V was shortened by 4 bases and J by 6 bases, with 10 bases between the two germline ends. Looked up from germline, CDR1 is MNHEY and CDR2 is SMNVEV (reference sequence). This chain's CDR3 is CASSSRRGEQYF. The CDR3 coding sequence is TGTGCCAGCAGTTCCCGGAGGGGCGAGCAGTACTTC.

The V call is TRBV7-9, the J call TRBJ2-1; 9 nucleotides agree with TRBD2. The CDR3 is made up of 13 amino acids. Germline V gene lookup returns CDR1 SEHNR and CDR2 FQNEAQ (reference sequence). The junction had 7 bases not matched to a gene; V was cut back by 1 base and J by 15 bases. CDR3 in amino acids: CASSLDPSGTRFF. CDR3 coding DNA: TGTGCCAGCAGCTTAGATCCTAGCGGGACGAGGTTCTTC.

The chain carries TRBV18 and TRBJ2-5; 12 nucleotides align to TRBD2. The CDR3 contains 16 residues. The junction had 9 bases not matched to a gene; V was cut back by 6 bases and J by 4 bases. CDR1 is KGHSH and CDR2 is LQKENI in the germline V gene. CDR3 in DNA: TGTGCCAGCTCGCCGACTAGCGGGAGCTCGGGAGAGACCCAGTACTTC. It encodes CASSPTSGSSGETQYF. The full variable domain, in which reference TRBV18 and TRBJ2-5 provide the parts outside the CDR3, is NAGVMQNPRHLVRRRGQEARLRCSPMKGHSHVYWYRQLPEEGLKFMVYLQKENIIDESGMPKERFSAEFPKEGPSILRIQQVVRGDSAAYFCASSPTSGSSGETQYFGPGTRLLVL.

The table lists this clone with a count of one. The V call is TRBV29-1, the J call TRBJ2-5, with a possible D match to TRBD2 (6 bases). The CDR3 runs 13 residues. Between the trimmed V and J ends, which lost 3 bases and 4 bases, there was a span of 12 bases. In germline, CDR1 is SQVTM, CDR2 ANQGSEA. CDR3 protein: CSVDGGLSETQYF. In nucleotides, the CDR3 is TGCAGCGTTGACGGGGGATTATCAGAGACCCAGTACTTC.

V usage is TRBV6-1 and J usage is TRBJ2-7, with D possibly matching TRBD2 (6 bases). The CDR3 is 14 amino acids. Looked up from germline, CDR1 is MNHNS and CDR2 is SASEGT. Trimming cost V 4 bases and J 2 bases, with 12 bases left between them. In DNA, the CDR3 is TGTGCCAGCAGTGCTTCTAGACTAGCCTACGAGCAGTACTTC. Its protein is CASSASRLAYEQYF.